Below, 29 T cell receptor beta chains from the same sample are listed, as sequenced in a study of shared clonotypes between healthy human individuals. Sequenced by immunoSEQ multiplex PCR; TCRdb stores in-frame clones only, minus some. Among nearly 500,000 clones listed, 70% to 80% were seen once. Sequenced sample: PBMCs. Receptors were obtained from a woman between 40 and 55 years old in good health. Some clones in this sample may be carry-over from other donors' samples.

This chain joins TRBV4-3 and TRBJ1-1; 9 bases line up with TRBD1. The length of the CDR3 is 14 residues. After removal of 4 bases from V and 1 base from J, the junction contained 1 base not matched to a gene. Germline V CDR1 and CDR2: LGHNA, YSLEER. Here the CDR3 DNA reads TGCGCCAGCAGCCTGGGACAGGGGAACACTGAAGCTTTCTTT. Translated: CASSLGQGNTEAFF.

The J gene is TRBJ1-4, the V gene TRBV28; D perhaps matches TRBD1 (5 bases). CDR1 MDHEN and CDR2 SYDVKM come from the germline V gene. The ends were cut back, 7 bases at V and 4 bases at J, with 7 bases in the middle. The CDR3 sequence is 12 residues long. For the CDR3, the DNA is TGTGCCAGCACCAGGGTTAATGAAAAACTGTTTTTT. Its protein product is CASTRVNEKLFF. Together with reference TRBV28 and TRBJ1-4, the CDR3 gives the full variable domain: DVKVTQSSRYLVKRTGEKVFLECVQDMDHENMFWYRQDPGLGLRLIYFSYDVKMKEKGDIPEGYSVSREKKERFSLILESASTNQTSMYLCASTRVNEKLFFGSGTQLSVL.

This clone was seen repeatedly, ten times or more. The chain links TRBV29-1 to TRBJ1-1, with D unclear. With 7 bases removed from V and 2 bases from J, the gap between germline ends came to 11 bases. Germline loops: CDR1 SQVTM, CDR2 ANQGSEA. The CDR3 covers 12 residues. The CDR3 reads CSAGGSNTEAFF. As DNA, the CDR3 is TGCAGCGCAGGTGGGAGCAACACTGAAGCTTTCTTT.

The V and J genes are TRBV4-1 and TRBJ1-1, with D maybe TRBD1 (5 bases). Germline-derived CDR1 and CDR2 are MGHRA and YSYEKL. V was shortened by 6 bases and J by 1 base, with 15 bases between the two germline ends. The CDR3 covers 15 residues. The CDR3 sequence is CASRNTGRSNTEAFF. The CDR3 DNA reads TGCGCCAGCAGGAATACGGGACGTTCGAACACTGAAGCTTTCTTT.

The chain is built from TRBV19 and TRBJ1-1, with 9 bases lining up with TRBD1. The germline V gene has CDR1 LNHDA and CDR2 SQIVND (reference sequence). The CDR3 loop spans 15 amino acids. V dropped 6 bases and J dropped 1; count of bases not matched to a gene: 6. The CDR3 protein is CASSAGQGRNTEAFF. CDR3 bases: TGTGCCAGTAGCGCCGGACAGGGGAGGAACACTGAAGCTTTCTTT.

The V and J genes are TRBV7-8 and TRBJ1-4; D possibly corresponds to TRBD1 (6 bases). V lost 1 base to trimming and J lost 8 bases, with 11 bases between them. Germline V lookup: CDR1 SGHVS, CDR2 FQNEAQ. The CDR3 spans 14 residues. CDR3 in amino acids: CASSLGGGREKLFF. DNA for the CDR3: TGTGCCAGCAGCTTAGGAGGGGGACGGGAAAAACTGTTTTTT.

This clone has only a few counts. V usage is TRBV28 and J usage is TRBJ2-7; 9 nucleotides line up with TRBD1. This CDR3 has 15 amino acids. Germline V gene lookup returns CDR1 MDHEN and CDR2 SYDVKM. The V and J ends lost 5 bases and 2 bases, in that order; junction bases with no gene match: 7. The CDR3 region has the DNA TGTGCCAGCAGTCCCCCCGGGACAGGGACCTACGAGCAGTACTTC. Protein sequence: CASSPPGTGTYEQYF.

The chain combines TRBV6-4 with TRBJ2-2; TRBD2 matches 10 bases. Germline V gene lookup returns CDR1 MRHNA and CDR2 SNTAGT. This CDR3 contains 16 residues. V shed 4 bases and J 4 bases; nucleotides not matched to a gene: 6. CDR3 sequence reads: CASSVTAGGSTGELFF. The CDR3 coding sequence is TGTGCCAGCAGTGTTACAGCGGGAGGGAGCACCGGGGAGCTGTTTTTT.

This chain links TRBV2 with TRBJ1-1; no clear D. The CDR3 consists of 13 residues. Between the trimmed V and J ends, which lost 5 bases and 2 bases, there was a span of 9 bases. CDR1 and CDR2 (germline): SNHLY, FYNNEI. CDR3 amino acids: CASSSNGNTEAFF. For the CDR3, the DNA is TGTGCCAGCAGTTCCAACGGTAACACTGAAGCTTTCTTT.

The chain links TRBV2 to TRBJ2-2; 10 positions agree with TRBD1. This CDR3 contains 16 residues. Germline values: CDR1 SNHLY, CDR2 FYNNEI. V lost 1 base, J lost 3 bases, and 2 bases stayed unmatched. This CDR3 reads CASSEGTGGDTGELFF. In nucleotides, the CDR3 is TGTGCCAGCAGTGAAGGGACAGGGGGAGACACCGGGGAGCTGTTTTTT.

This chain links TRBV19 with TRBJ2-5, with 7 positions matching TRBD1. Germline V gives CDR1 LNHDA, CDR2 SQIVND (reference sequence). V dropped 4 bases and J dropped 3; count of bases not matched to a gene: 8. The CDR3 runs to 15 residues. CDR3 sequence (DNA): TGTGCCAGTAGTAGTCGGACAGGATTCGAAGAGACCCAGTACTTC. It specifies CASSSRTGFEETQYF.

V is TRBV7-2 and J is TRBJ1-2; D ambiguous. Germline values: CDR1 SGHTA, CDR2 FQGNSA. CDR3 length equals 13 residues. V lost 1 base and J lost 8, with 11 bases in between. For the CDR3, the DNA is TGTGCCAGCAGCTTAGGATCTTGGGGAGGCTACACCTTC. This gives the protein CASSLGSWGGYTF.

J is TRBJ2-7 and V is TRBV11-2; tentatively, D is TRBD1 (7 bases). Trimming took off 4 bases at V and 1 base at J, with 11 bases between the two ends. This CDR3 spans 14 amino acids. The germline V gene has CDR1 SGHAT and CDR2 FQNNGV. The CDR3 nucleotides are TGTGCCAGCAGCTGGACAGGAGGGTCCTACGAGCAGTACTTC. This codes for CASSWTGGSYEQYF.

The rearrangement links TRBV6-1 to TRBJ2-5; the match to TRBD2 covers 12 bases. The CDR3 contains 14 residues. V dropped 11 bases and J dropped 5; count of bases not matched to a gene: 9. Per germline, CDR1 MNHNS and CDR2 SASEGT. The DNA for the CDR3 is TGTGCCGCACGACTAGCGGGAGCTGGGGAGACCCAGTACTTC. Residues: CAARLAGAGETQYF.

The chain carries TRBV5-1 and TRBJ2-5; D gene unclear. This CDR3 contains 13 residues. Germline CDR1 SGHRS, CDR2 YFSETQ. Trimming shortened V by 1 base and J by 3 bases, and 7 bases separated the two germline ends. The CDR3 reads CASSLTVEETQYF. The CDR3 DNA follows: TGCGCCAGCAGCTTGACAGTAGAAGAGACCCAGTACTTC.

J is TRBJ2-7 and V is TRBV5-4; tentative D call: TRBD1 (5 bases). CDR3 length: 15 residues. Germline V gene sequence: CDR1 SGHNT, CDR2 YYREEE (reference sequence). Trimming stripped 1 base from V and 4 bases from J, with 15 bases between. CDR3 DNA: TGTGCCAGCAGCTTGAGTCCAGGACCAGGGTACGAGCAGTACTTC. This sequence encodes CASSLSPGPGYEQYF.

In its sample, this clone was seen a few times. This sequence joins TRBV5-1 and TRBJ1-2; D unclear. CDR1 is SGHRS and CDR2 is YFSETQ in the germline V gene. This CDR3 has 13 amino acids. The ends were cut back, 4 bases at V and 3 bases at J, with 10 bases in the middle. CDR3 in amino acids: CASSVDRHYGYTF. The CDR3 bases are TGCGCCAGCAGCGTCGACCGACACTATGGCTACACCTTC. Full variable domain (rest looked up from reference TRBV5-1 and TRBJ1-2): KAGVTQTPRYLIKTRGQQVTLSCSPISGHRSVSWYQQTPGQGLQFLFEYFSETQRNKGNFPGRFSGRQFSNSRSEMNVSTLELGDSALYLCASSVDRHYGYTFGSGTRLTVV.

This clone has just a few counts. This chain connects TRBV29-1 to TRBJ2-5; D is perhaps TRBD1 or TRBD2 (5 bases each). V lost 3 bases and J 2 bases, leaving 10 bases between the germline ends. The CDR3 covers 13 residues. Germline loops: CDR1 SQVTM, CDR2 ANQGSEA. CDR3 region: CSVEGTEQETQYF. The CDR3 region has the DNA TGCAGCGTTGAGGGGACGGAACAAGAGACCCAGTACTTC.

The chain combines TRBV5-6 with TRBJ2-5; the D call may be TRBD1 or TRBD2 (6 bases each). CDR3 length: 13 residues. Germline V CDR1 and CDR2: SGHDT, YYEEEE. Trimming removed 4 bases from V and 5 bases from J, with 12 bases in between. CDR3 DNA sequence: TGTGCCAGCAGCAGGGGGGTAGGGGAGACCCAGTACTTC. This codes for CASSRGVGETQYF. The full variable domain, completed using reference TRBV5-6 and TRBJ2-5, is DAGVTQSPTHLIKTRGQQVTLRCSPKSGHDTVSWYQQALGQGPQFIFQYYEEEERQRGNFPDRFSGHQFPNYSSELNVNALLLGDSALYLCASSRGVGETQYFGPGTRLLVL.

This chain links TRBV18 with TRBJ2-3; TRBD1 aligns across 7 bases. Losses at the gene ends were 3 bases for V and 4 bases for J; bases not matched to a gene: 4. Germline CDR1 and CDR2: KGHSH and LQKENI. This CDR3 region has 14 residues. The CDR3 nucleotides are TGTGCCAGCTCACCCTCGCAGGGGGCAGATACGCAGTATTTT. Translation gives CASSPSQGADTQYF.

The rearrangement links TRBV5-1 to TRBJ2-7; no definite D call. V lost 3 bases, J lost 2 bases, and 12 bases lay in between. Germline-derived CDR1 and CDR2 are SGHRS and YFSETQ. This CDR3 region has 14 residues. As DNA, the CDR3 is TGCGCCAGCAGCTCCATCGGCGGAGCCTACGAGCAGTACTTC. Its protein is CASSSIGGAYEQYF.

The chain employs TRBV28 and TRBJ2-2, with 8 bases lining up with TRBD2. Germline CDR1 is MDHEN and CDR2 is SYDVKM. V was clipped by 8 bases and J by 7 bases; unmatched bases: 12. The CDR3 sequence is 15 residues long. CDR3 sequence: CASDVGSGSFGELFF. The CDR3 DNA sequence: TGTGCCAGCGACGTGGGAAGCGGGAGTTTCGGGGAGCTGTTTTTT. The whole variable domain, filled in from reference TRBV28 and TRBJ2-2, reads DVKVTQSSRYLVKRTGEKVFLECVQDMDHENMFWYRQDPGLGLRLIYFSYDVKMKEKGDIPEGYSVSREKKERFSLILESASTNQTSMYLCASDVGSGSFGELFFGEGSRLTVL.

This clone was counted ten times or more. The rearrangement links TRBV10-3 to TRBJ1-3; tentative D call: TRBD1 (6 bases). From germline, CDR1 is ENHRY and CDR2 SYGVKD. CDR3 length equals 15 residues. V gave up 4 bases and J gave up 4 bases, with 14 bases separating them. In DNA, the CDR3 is TGTGCCATCAGTGGTCCAGGGGCAGGCGGAAACACCATATATTTT. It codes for CAISGPGAGGNTIYF.

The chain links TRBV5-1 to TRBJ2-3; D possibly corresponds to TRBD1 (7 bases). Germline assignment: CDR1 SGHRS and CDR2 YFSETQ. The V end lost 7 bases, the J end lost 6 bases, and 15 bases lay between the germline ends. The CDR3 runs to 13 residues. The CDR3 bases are TGCGCCAGCCGCTCGGAGGGGGCCGATACGCAGTATTTT. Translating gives CASRSEGADTQYF.

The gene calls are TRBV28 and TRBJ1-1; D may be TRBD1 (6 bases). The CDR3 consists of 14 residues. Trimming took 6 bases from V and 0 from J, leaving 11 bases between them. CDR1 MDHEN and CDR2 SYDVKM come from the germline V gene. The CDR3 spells CASSKTGMNTEAFF. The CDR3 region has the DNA TGTGCCAGCAGCAAGACAGGAATGAACACTGAAGCTTTCTTT.

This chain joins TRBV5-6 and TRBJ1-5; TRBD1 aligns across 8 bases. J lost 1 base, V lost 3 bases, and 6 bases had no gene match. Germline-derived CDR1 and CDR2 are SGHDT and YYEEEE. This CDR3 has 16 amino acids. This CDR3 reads CASSYRQGLSNQPQHF. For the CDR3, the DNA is TGTGCCAGCAGCTATCGACAGGGGTTAAGCAATCAGCCCCAGCATTTT.

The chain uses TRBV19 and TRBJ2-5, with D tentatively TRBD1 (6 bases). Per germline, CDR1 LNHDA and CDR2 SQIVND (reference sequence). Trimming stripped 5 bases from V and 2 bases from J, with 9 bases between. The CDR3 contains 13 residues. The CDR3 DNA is TGTGCCAGTAGTGCAGGGGTTCAAGAGACCCAGTACTTC. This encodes CASSAGVQETQYF. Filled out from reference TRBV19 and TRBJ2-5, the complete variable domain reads DGGITQSPKYLFRKEGQNVTLSCEQNLNHDAMYWYRQDPGQGLRLIYYSQIVNDFQKGDIAEGYSVSREKKESFPLTVTSAQKNPTAFYLCASSAGVQETQYFGPGTRLLVL.

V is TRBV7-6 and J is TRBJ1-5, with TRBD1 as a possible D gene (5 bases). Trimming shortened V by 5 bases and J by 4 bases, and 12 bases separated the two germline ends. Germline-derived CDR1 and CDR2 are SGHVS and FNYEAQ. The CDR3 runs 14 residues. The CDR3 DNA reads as TGTGCCAGCAGCCCCCCGGGGGAAAATCAGCCCCAGCATTTT. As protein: CASSPPGENQPQHF.

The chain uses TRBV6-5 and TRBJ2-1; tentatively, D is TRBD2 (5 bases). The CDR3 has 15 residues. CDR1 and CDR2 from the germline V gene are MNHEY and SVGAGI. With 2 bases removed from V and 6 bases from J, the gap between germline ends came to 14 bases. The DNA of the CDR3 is TGTGCCAGCAGTTACGGGCAGGACTCGCTCAATGAGCAGTTCTTC. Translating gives CASSYGQDSLNEQFF.